These 23 T cell receptor beta chains originate from one sample sequenced in a study of cytomegalovirus exposure and HLA in healthy donors. The PCR contained 60 Vbeta and 13 Jbeta primers. Libraries were prepared by immunoSEQ multiplex PCR; TCRdb keeps only in-frame clonotypes and omits some of them. Altogether approximately 170,000 clones are present, roughly 79% being singletons, with the ten largest covering less than 1.2%. Input material: PBMCs. The receptors stem from a woman in her forties in good health and CMV-seronegative.

This clone was picked up one time. This chain uses TRBV5-3 with TRBJ1-1; no clear D. TRBV5-3 qualifies as an ORF whose function is uncertain. Between the trimmed V and J ends, which lost 6 bases and 4 bases, there was a span of 22 bases. The CDR3 consists of 16 residues. CDR3 DNA: TGTGCCAGAATCCGATCGGATGAGGGTCGAGGCACTGAAGCTTTCTTT. Protein sequence: CARIRSDEGRGTEAFF.

The CDR3 nucleotides are TGTGCCAGCAGGGGTGGGATAGCGGGTTTGGATACGCAGTATTTT. It is translated as CASRGGIAGLDTQYF. The chain links TRBV6-1 to TRBJ2-3, with TRBD2 matching 7 bases. V lost 6 bases, J lost 6 bases, and 12 bases stayed unmatched. The germline V gene encodes CDR1 MNHNS and CDR2 SASEGT. The CDR3 length is 15 residues.

The rearrangement joins TRBV5-6 to TRBJ2-7; D is unresolved. The CDR3 spans 15 residues. The germline V gene has CDR1 SGHDT and CDR2 YYEEEE. Deletions cut 0 bases from V and 2 bases from J, with 12 bases between. This chain's CDR3 is CASSLDPTAAYEQYF. The CDR3 region has the DNA TGTGCCAGCAGCTTGGACCCTACCGCCGCCTACGAGCAGTACTTC.

The V and J genes are TRBV29-1 and TRBJ2-2, with D unresolved. The V gene lost 3 bases and the J gene lost 5 bases, with 7 bases spanning the gap. CDR1 and CDR2 from the germline V gene are SQVTM and ANQGSEA. The CDR3 loop spans 12 amino acids. The DNA for the CDR3 is TGCAGCGTTGATACGGTAACCGGGGAGCTGTTTTTT. Its protein product is CSVDTVTGELFF.

V usage is TRBV16 and J usage is TRBJ2-7, with TRBD1 identical over 9 bases. The CDR3 sequence is 14 residues long. V lost 7 bases to trimming and J lost 6 bases; unmatched junction nucleotides: 10. CDR1 and CDR2 from the germline V gene are KGHSY and FQNENV. The chain's CDR3 is CASTRDRALGEQYF. The DNA for the CDR3 is TGTGCCAGCACCCGGGACAGGGCGTTAGGCGAGCAGTACTTC.

This clone was detected only once. The gene calls are TRBV6-6 and TRBJ2-5; D call uncertain. Looked up from germline, CDR1 is MNHNY and CDR2 is SVGAGI (reference sequence). Deletions cut 7 bases from V and 1 base from J, with 13 bases between. The CDR3 is 14 residues long. The CDR3 region is CASNPTTLQETQYF. The CDR3 coding sequence is TGTGCCAGCAACCCCACGACTCTCCAAGAGACCCAGTACTTC.

The chain is built from TRBV29-1 and TRBJ2-7; weak D call: TRBD1 (5 bases). The CDR3 is 15 amino acids. The V end lost 2 bases, the J end lost 0 bases, and 14 bases lay between the germline ends. CDR1 SQVTM and CDR2 ANQGSEA come from the germline V gene. This CDR3 is CSVESWQGRSYEQYF. The CDR3 DNA is TGCAGCGTTGAAAGCTGGCAGGGCCGCTCCTACGAGCAGTACTTC.

To note about this clone: Other DNA sequences of this sample code for an identical CDR3. The chain couples TRBV5-1 to TRBJ2-7, with TRBD1 matching over 10 bases. The CDR3 spans 14 residues. With V trimmed by 4 bases and J by 4 bases, 5 bases remained unmatched. Germline CDR1 and CDR2: SGHRS and YFSETQ. The CDR3 spells CASSPGTGDYEQYF. CDR3 nucleotide sequence: TGCGCCAGCAGCCCCGGGACAGGGGATTACGAGCAGTACTTC. Supplemented by reference TRBV5-1 and TRBJ2-7, the full variable domain reads KAGVTQTPRYLIKTRGQQVTLSCSPISGHRSVSWYQQTPGQGLQFLFEYFSETQRNKGNFPGRFSGRQFSNSRSEMNVSTLELGDSALYLCASSPGTGDYEQYFGPGTRLTVT.

J is TRBJ2-2 and V is TRBV9, with a tentative D call TRBD2 (6 bases). The CDR3 extends over 15 amino acids. The V end was cut by 0 bases, the J end by 9 bases, with 15 bases between. Germline CDR1 reads SGDLS; CDR2 reads YYNGEE. The CDR3: CASSVGGLVQRELFF. CDR3 coding DNA: TGTGCCAGCAGCGTAGGGGGACTCGTCCAGAGGGAGCTGTTTTTT.

The chain employs TRBV29-1 and TRBJ2-2; D possibly corresponds to TRBD1 (6 bases). Trimming shortened V by 4 bases and J by 6 bases, and 12 bases separated the two germline ends. The CDR3 is 13 residues long. Germline V lookup: CDR1 SQVTM, CDR2 ANQGSEA. CDR3 nucleotides: TGCAGCGTTGTCCACAGGGAAGCCGGGGAGCTGTTTTTT. This gives the protein CSVVHREAGELFF.

The table lists this clone with a few counts. V usage is TRBV27 and J usage is TRBJ1-2, with a possible D match to TRBD1 (6 bases). Looked up from germline, CDR1 is MNHEY and CDR2 is SMNVEV (reference sequence). This CDR3 has 13 residues. V lost 0 bases, J lost 6 bases, and 8 bases lay in between. The CDR3 nucleotides are TGTGCCAGCAGTTTATCAGGGGGTCATGGCTACACCTTC. Protein sequence: CASSLSGGHGYTF.

The chain couples TRBV29-1 to TRBJ2-1; 9 bases are a match to TRBD2. V was pared by 5 bases and J by 4 bases, with 0 bases of the junction left unmatched. Germline-derived CDR1 and CDR2 are SQVTM and ANQGSEA. This CDR3 has 12 residues. CDR3 DNA: TGCAGCGTTACTAGCGGGTACAATGAGCAGTTCTTC. It translates to CSVTSGYNEQFF.

This chain connects TRBV14 to TRBJ1-4; D uncertain. The germline V gene encodes CDR1 SGHDN and CDR2 FVKESK. The germline V and J ends were trimmed by 0 bases and 8 bases, with 13 bases remaining between them. This CDR3 has 15 amino acids. The CDR3: CASSQEIEEREKLFF. The CDR3 DNA follows: TGTGCCAGCAGCCAAGAAATCGAGGAGAGGGAAAAACTGTTTTTT.

The chain is built from TRBV5-1 and TRBJ2-5, with D maybe TRBD1 (5 bases). The germline CDR1 and CDR2 sequences are SGHRS and YFSETQ. CDR3 length: 13 amino acids. The V gene lost 5 bases and the J gene lost 2 bases, with 10 bases spanning the gap. The CDR3 spells CASSSGQQETQYF. For the CDR3, the DNA is TGCGCCAGCAGTTCCGGACAACAAGAGACCCAGTACTTC. The entire variable domain, with the rest obtained from reference TRBV5-1 and TRBJ2-5, is as follows: KAGVTQTPRYLIKTRGQQVTLSCSPISGHRSVSWYQQTPGQGLQFLFEYFSETQRNKGNFPGRFSGRQFSNSRSEMNVSTLELGDSALYLCASSSGQQETQYFGPGTRLLVL.

The chain combines TRBV13 with TRBJ2-5; tentative D call: TRBD2 (5 bases). The CDR3 is 14 residues long. V was clipped by 3 bases and J by 5 bases, with 13 bases between them. Germline-derived CDR1 and CDR2 are PRHDT and FYEKMQ (reference sequence). CDR3 DNA: TGTGCCAGCAGCTTGACCGGACTGGGGGAGACCCAGTACTTC. Protein product: CASSLTGLGETQYF.

The chain links TRBV9 to TRBJ1-2; D possibly corresponds to TRBD1 (5 bases). The germline V gene has CDR1 SGDLS and CDR2 YYNGEE. The CDR3 is 14 amino acids. V lost 3 bases, J lost 5 bases, and 14 bases lay in between. The chain's CDR3 is CASSAGGGRYGYTF. DNA for the CDR3: TGTGCCAGCAGCGCCGGCGGGGGGAGATATGGCTACACCTTC.

The chain has TRBV30 and TRBJ2-7, with D uncertain. CDR1 is GTSNPN, CDR2 SVGIG, per germline (reference sequence). Trimming took off 1 base at V and 5 bases at J, with 9 bases between the two ends. There are 12 residues in the CDR3. CDR3 DNA sequence: TGTGCCTGGAGTGACGTCCCGGACGAGCAGTACTTC. It codes for CAWSDVPDEQYF.

V is TRBV10-3 and J is TRBJ1-5, with D unclear. The length of the CDR3 is 14 residues. The V end was cut by 4 bases, the J end by 0 bases, with 7 bases between. Germline V gives CDR1 ENHRY, CDR2 SYGVKD. CDR3 protein: CAISAGFSNQPQHF. For the CDR3, the DNA is TGTGCCATCAGTGCGGGTTTTAGCAATCAGCCCCAGCATTTT.

The V call is TRBV5-1, the J call TRBJ2-7, with a tentative D call TRBD1 (7 bases). The CDR3 has 13 residues. V lost 4 bases and J 3 bases, leaving 11 bases between the germline ends. Germline V lookup: CDR1 SGHRS, CDR2 YFSETQ. The CDR3 region is CASSGGGIYEQYF. As DNA, the CDR3 is TGCGCCAGCAGCGGAGGGGGCATCTACGAGCAGTACTTC. Complete variable domain (other parts from reference TRBV5-1 and TRBJ2-7): KAGVTQTPRYLIKTRGQQVTLSCSPISGHRSVSWYQQTPGQGLQFLFEYFSETQRNKGNFPGRFSGRQFSNSRSEMNVSTLELGDSALYLCASSGGGIYEQYFGPGTRLTVT.

The chain combines TRBV9 with TRBJ2-1; 9 nucleotides align to TRBD2. The length of the CDR3 is 15 residues. From germline, CDR1 is SGDLS and CDR2 YYNGEE. V shed 3 bases, J shed 7 bases, and the junction held 8 bases outside the gene matches. For the CDR3, the DNA is TGTGCCAGCAGCGCTGGGACTAGCAATTTGAATGAGCAGTTCTTC. Its translation: CASSAGTSNLNEQFF.

V gene TRBV4-2 combines with J gene TRBJ1-1; a weak D match, TRBD1 (5 bases). The germline V gene encodes CDR1 LGHNA and CDR2 YNFKEQ. The V end lost 0 bases, the J end lost 5 bases, and 16 bases lay between the germline ends. This CDR3 is 16 amino acids long. The CDR3, as DNA: TGTGCCAGCAGCCAAGAGGGGGGAGGGAGAAAGACTGAAGCTTTCTTT. The encoded protein is CASSQEGGGRKTEAFF.

The rearrangement uses TRBV5-8 and TRBJ1-2; perhaps TRBD1 as D (6 bases). The CDR3 loop spans 17 amino acids. Germline-derived CDR1 and CDR2 are SGHTS and YDEGEE. V dropped 2 bases and J dropped 8 bases, with 25 bases sitting between them. The CDR3, as DNA: TGTGCCAGCAGCTTTGGGACCCTCCCTGGGGGCCTTGGAGGCTACACCTTC. It codes for CASSFGTLPGGLGGYTF.

The chain recombines TRBV5-1 with TRBJ2-1, with 10 bases identical to TRBD2. Germline lookup yields CDR1 SGHRS and CDR2 YFSETQ. With V trimmed by 2 bases and J by 7 bases, 6 bases remained unmatched. The CDR3 is 15 amino acids. CDR3 region: CASSFSSGRINEQFF. The CDR3 DNA sequence: TGCGCCAGCAGCTTTAGTAGCGGGAGGATAAATGAGCAGTTCTTC.